This T cell receptor beta chain was captured by sequencing in a study of early T cells in non-severe SARS-CoV-2 infection. TCRdb analysed the 5' RACE reads with MiXCR anew, one entry per CDR3 protein. The table has some 66,000 distinct CDR3 sequences, 9.1% seen once. The table lists this clonotype with a few counts. This CDR3 region has 15 residues. Unmatched junction bases numbered 3, after V lost 0 bases and J lost 5 bases. Germline V gene lookup returns CDR1 SGHDT and CDR2 YYEEEE. The sequence was collected from an adult who was a healthcare worker with PCR-confirmed SARS-CoV-2 infection or an uninfected control (not recorded which). The sample consisted of whole blood. V gene TRBV5-6 combines with J gene TRBJ2-2; 8 bases agree with TRBD1. The CDR3 protein is CASSLGDRITGELFF. For the CDR3, the DNA is TGTGCCAGCAGCTTGGGGGACAGGATAACCGGGGAGCTGTTTTTT.